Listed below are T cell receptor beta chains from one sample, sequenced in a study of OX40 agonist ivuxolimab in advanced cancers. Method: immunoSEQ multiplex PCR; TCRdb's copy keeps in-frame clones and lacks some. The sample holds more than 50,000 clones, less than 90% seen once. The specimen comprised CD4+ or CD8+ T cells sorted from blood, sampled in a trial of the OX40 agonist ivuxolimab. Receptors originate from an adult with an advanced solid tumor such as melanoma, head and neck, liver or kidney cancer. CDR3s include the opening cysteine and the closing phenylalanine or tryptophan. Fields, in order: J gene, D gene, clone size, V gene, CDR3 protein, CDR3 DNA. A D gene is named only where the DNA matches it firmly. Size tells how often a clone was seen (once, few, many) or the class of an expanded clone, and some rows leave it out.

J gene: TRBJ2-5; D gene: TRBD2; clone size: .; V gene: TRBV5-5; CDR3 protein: CASRTGTSGGQRQETQYF; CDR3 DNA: TGTGCCAGCAGAACCGGGACTAGCGGGGGCCAACGACAAGAGACCCAGTACTTC
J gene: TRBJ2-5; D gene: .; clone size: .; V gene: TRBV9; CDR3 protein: CASSVKSQETQYF; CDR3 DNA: TGTGCCAGCAGCGTAAAATCACAAGAGACCCAGTACTTC
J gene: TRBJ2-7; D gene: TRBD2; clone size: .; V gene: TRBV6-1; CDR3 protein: CASSGTSGSYEQYF; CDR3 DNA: TGTGCCAGCAGCGGGACTAGCGGGAGCTACGAGCAGTACTTC
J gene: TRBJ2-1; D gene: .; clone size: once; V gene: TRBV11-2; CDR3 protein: CASSFLAGGEQFF; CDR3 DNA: TGTGCCAGCAGCTTCTTGGCCGGCGGAGAGCAGTTCTTC
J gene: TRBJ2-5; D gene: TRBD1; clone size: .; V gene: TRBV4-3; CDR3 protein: CASSKGTGLGGETQYF; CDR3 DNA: TGCGCCAGCAGCAAGGGGACAGGTCTCGGAGGAGAGACCCAGTACTTC
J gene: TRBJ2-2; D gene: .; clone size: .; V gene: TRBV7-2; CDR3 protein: CASSLPPGELFF; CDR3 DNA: TGTGCCAGCAGCCTCCCCCCCGGGGAGCTGTTTTTT
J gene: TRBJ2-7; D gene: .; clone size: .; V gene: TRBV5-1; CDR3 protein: CASSLRGNNEQYF; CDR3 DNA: TGCGCCAGCAGCTTGCGAGGGAACAACGAGCAGTACTTC
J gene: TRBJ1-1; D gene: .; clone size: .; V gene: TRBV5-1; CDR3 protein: CASSSLVPGNTEAFF; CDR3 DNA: TGCGCCAGCAGCTCCTTGGTACCCGGGAACACTGAAGCTTTCTTT
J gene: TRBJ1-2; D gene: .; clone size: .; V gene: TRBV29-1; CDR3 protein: CSVEGRGWGYGYTF; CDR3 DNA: TGCAGCGTTGAAGGGAGGGGTTGGGGCTATGGCTACACCTTC
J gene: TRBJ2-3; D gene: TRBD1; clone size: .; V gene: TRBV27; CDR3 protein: CASSQTGTVGLDTQYF; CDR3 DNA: TGTGCCAGCAGCCAAACCGGGACAGTCGGCTTAGATACGCAGTATTTT
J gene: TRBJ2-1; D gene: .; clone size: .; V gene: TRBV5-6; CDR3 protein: CASSFFVSDVSGVEQFF; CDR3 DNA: TGTGCCAGCAGCTTCTTCGTGTCGGACGTTTCTGGGGTTGAGCAGTTCTTC
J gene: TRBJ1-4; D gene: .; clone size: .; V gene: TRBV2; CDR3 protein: CASSVSQEKLFF; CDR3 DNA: TGTGCCAGCAGTGTTTCACAGGAAAAACTGTTTTTT
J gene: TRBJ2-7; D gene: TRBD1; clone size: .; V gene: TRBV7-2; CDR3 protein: CASSHPGQSSYEQYF; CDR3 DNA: TGTGCCAGCAGCCACCCGGGACAGAGCTCCTACGAGCAGTACTTC
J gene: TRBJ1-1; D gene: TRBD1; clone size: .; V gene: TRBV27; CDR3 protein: CASSLSYLTGAIYSGAFF; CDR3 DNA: TGTGCCAGCAGTTTATCCTACCTGACAGGGGCGATCTATTCCGGGGCTTTCTTT
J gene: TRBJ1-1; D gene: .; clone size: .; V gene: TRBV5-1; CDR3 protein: CASSFRRGGDTEAFF; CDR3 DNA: TGCGCCAGCAGCTTTCGCAGGGGAGGGGACACTGAAGCTTTCTTT
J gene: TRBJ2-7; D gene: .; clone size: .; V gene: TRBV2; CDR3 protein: CASLQTGSGYEQYF; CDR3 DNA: TGTGCCAGCCTCCAAACAGGGTCGGGGTACGAGCAGTACTTC
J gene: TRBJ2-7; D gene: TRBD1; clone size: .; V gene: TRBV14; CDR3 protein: CASSQRTGVAYEQYF; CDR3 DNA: TGTGCCAGCAGCCAACGGACAGGGGTGGCCTACGAGCAGTACTTC
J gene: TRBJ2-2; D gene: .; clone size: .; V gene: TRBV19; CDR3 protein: CASLEAGELFF; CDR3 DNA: TGTGCCAGTTTAGAGGCCGGGGAGCTGTTTTTT
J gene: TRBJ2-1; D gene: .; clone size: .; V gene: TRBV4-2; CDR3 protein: CASSQDRSGQQFF; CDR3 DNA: TGTGCCAGCAGCCAAGATCGGAGCGGCCAGCAGTTCTTC
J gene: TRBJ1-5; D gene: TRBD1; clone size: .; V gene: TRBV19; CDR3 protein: CASSIGGQGKSNQPQHF; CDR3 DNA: TGTGCCAGTAGTATCGGGGGACAGGGGAAAAGCAATCAGCCCCAGCATTTT
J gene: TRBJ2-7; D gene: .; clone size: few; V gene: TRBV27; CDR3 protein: CASSEYEQYF; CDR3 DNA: TGTGCCAGCAGTGAGTACGAGCAGTACTTC
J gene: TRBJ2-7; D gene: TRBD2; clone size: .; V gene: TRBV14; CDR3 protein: CASSQIIAGGAYEQYF; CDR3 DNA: TGTGCCAGCAGCCAAATTATAGCGGGAGGGGCCTACGAGCAGTACTTC
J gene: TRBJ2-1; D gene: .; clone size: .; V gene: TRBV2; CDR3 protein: CASSAERDGYNEQFF; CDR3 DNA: TGTGCCAGCAGTGCAGAACGTGACGGCTACAATGAGCAGTTCTTC
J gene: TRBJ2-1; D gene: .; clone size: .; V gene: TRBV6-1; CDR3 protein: CASSESPGLNYNEQFF; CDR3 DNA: TGTGCCAGCAGTGAGTCCCCGGGACTTAACTACAATGAGCAGTTCTTC
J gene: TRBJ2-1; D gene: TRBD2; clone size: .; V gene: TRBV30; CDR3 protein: CAFTSGRAFF; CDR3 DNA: TGTGCCTTTACTAGCGGGAGGGCCTTCTTC
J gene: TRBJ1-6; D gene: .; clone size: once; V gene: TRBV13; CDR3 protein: CASSPKAAGYNSPLHF; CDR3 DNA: TGTGCCAGCAGCCCGAAAGCGGCAGGATATAATTCACCCCTCCACTTT
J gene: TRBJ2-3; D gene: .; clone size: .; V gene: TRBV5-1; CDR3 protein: CASTQAGSGDTQYF; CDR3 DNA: TGCGCCAGCACCCAAGCGGGTTCGGGAGATACGCAGTATTTT
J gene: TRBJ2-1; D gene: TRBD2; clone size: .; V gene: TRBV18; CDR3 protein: CASSPRPSGDNEQFF; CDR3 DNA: TGTGCCAGCTCACCGAGGCCCAGCGGGGACAATGAGCAGTTCTTC
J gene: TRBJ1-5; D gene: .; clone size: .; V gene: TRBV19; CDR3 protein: CASSIAEASNQPQHF; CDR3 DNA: TGTGCCAGTAGTATAGCGGAGGCGAGCAATCAGCCCCAGCATTTT